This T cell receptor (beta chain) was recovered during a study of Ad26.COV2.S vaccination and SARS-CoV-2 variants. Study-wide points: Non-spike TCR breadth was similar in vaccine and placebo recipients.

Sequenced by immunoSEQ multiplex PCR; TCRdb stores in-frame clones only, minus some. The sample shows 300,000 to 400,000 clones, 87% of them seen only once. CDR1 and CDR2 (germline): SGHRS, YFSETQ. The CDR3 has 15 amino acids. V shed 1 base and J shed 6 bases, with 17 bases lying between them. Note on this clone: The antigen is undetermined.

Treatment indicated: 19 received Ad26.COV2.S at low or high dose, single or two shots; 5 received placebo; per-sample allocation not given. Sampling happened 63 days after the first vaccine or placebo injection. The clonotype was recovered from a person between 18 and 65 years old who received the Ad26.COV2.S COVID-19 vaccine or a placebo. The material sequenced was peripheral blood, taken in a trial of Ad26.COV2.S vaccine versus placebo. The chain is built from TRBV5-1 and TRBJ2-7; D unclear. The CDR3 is CASSLKGFPTLEQYF. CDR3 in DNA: TGCGCCAGCAGCTTGAAAGGGTTCCCGACCCTCGAGCAGTACTTC.